Below are 24 T cell receptor beta chains sequenced from a single sample in a study of cytomegalovirus exposure and HLA in healthy donors. The data were produced by immunoSEQ multiplex PCR, yet TCRdb's version contains in-frame clones alone and is incomplete. The top ten hold just over 4% of the sample, which has fewer than 200,000 clones, nearly 90% seen once. Sequences were obtained from PBMCs. The receptors shown here come from a man younger than 35 in good health and CMV-seropositive.

The DNA of the CDR3 is TGTGCCACCACGGCCTTAAGGACTAGCGGGAGAACCGGGGAGCTGTTTTTT. This sequence encodes CATTALRTSGRTGELFF. The rearrangement links TRBV10-3 to TRBJ2-2, with 13 bases matching TRBD2. V lost 10 bases, J lost 5 bases, and 13 bases stayed unmatched. The CDR3 runs 17 residues. CDR1 and CDR2 (germline): ENHRY, SYGVKD.

The chain has TRBV5-1 and TRBJ2-7, with TRBD2 identical over 14 bases. CDR1 and CDR2 (germline): SGHRS, YFSETQ. The CDR3 consists of 14 residues. V lost 4 bases and J lost 6; bases outside the gene matches: 3. CDR3 loop: CASSTGLAGVEQYF. DNA of the CDR3: TGCGCCAGCAGCACGGGACTAGCGGGAGTCGAGCAGTACTTC. Using reference TRBV5-1 and TRBJ2-7 for the parts outside the CDR3, the full variable domain is KAGVTQTPRYLIKTRGQQVTLSCSPISGHRSVSWYQQTPGQGLQFLFEYFSETQRNKGNFPGRFSGRQFSNSRSEMNVSTLELGDSALYLCASSTGLAGVEQYFGPGTRLTVT.

The J gene is TRBJ2-5, the V gene TRBV28; 13 positions match TRBD2. Germline V gene data show CDR1 as MDHEN and CDR2 as SYDVKM. CDR3 length: 16 residues. The trim removed 6 bases at V and 5 bases at J, leaving 9 bases unmatched. In DNA, the CDR3 is TGTGCCAGCAGCTATACCGGGACTAGCGGGAAGGAGACCCAGTACTTC. Protein: CASSYTGTSGKETQYF.

This sequence joins TRBV6-6 and TRBJ2-5, with 8 bases identical to TRBD2. Trimming took 2 bases from V and 5 from J; bases not matched to a gene: 10. The CDR3 runs 16 residues. Per germline, CDR1 MNHNY and CDR2 SVGAGI (reference sequence). CDR3 sequence: CASSYKPAGEVETQYF. In DNA form, the CDR3 reads TGTGCCAGCAGTTACAAGCCAGCGGGAGAGGTCGAGACCCAGTACTTC.

This rearrangement joins TRBV9 to TRBJ2-3, with D possibly TRBD1 on 5 matching bases. The CDR3 loop spans 15 amino acids. V was clipped by 5 bases and J by 2 bases, with 15 bases between them. Germline V CDR1 and CDR2: SGDLS, YYNGEE. Here the CDR3 reads CASSEMTALTDTQYF. As DNA, the CDR3 is TGTGCCAGCAGTGAGATGACAGCTCTCACAGATACGCAGTATTTT.

The chain uses TRBV10-1 and TRBJ2-7, with D possibly TRBD2 on 6 matching bases. Germline loops: CDR1 WNHNN, CDR2 SYGVQD (reference sequence). The CDR3 sequence is 17 residues long. The V end was cut by 0 bases, the J end by 0 bases, with 15 bases between. CDR3 sequence (DNA): TGCGCCAGCAGTGAGTCCTACGGGAGTTCGGGCTCCTACGAGCAGTACTTC. Protein: CASSESYGSSGSYEQYF.

The rearrangement links TRBV7-9 to TRBJ1-2, with 8 bases fitting TRBD1. This CDR3 has 15 residues. Unmatched junction bases numbered 10, after V lost 3 bases and J lost 7 bases. Germline values: CDR1 SEHNR, CDR2 FQNEAQ (reference sequence). CDR3 bases: TGTGCCAGCAGCTTTTCGGACAGTGGGACAGGTGGCTACACCTTC. Translating gives CASSFSDSGTGGYTF. Variable domain in full (rest from reference TRBV7-9 and TRBJ1-2): DTGVSQNPRHKITKRGQNVTFRCDPISEHNRLYWYRQTLGQGPEFLTYFQNEAQLEKSRLLSDRFSAERPKGSFSTLEIQRTEQGDSAMYLCASSFSDSGTGGYTFGSGTRLTVV.

This clone has just one count. The V gene is TRBV29-1, the J gene TRBJ2-5; tentative D call: TRBD1 (6 bases). Trimming pared 0 bases from V and 4 bases from J, leaving 24 bases between. CDR1 and CDR2 from the germline V gene are SQVTM and ANQGSEA. This CDR3 region has 18 residues. DNA of the CDR3: TGCAGCGTTGAAGACAGATTGAGGGGGTTTACTATTAGAGAGACCCAGTACTTC. It yields the protein CSVEDRLRGFTIRETQYF. The entire variable domain, with the rest obtained from reference TRBV29-1 and TRBJ2-5, is as follows: SAVISQKPSRDICQRGTSLTIQCQVDSQVTMMFWYRQQPGQSLTLIATANQGSEATYESGFVIDKFPISRPNLTFSTLTVSNMSPEDSSIYLCSVEDRLRGFTIRETQYFGPGTRLLVL.

V and J are TRBV29-1 and TRBJ2-1, with TRBD1 matching over 8 bases. J lost 3 bases, V lost 4 bases, and 5 bases had no gene match. Germline loops: CDR1 SQVTM, CDR2 ANQGSEA. The CDR3 is 14 residues long. CDR3 in amino acids: CSVAGDRNYNEQFF. The CDR3, as DNA: TGCAGCGTTGCCGGGGACAGGAACTACAATGAGCAGTTCTTC.

The chain recombines TRBV2 with TRBJ2-6, with 8 bases matching TRBD1. Germline CDR1 reads SNHLY; CDR2 reads FYNNEI. The trim removed 8 bases at V and 4 bases at J, leaving 4 bases unmatched. This CDR3 is 14 amino acids long. CDR3 nucleotides: TGTGCCAGCCAACAGGGGGAAGGGGCCAACGTCCTGACTTTC. Protein sequence: CASQQGEGANVLTF.

J is TRBJ2-7 and V is TRBV29-1; TRBD2 might be the D (6 bases). The germline gives CDR1 SQVTM, CDR2 ANQGSEA. CDR3 length: 15 residues. The ends were cut back, 2 bases at V and 3 bases at J, with 17 bases in the middle. The CDR3 DNA follows: TGCAGCGTTGAAACCTTGGCAGGGAGGATCTACGAGCAGTACTTC. Residues: CSVETLAGRIYEQYF.

CDR3: CAWGRGSEAFF. CDR3 DNA sequence: TGTGCCTGGGGACGGGGGTCTGAAGCTTTCTTT. The chain has TRBV30 and TRBJ1-1; D might be TRBD1 (5 bases). Germline CDR1 and CDR2: GTSNPN and SVGIG (reference sequence). Trimming took 5 bases from V and 6 from J, leaving 10 bases between them. The CDR3 extends over 11 amino acids.

The genes are TRBV6-1 and TRBJ2-5; no clear D. The CDR3 is 14 residues long. The germline V gene has CDR1 MNHNS and CDR2 SASEGT. Between the trimmed V and J ends, which lost 1 base and 2 bases, there was a span of 8 bases. For the CDR3, the DNA is TGTGCCAGCAGTGAAGAGGCTAGACAAGAGACCCAGTACTTC. Translating gives CASSEEARQETQYF.

The CDR3 nucleotides read TGTGCCAGCAGTGGGACTAGCGGCTCCTACGAGCAGTACTTC. As protein: CASSGTSGSYEQYF. The chain uses TRBV6-5 and TRBJ2-7; 11 nucleotides line up with TRBD2. The CDR3 spans 14 residues. The germline V gene has CDR1 MNHEY and CDR2 SVGAGI. The J segment lost 0 bases and the V segment lost 5 bases, leaving 0 bases of the junction unmatched.

This clone showed up just once. The V call is TRBV7-9, the J call TRBJ1-4, with 8 bases lining up with TRBD1. The CDR3 extends over 13 amino acids. Germline V gene sequence: CDR1 SEHNR, CDR2 FQNEAQ (reference sequence). V was clipped by 5 bases and J by 7 bases; unmatched bases: 3. DNA of the CDR3: TGTGCCAGCAGCGGACAGGGAACTGAAAAACTGTTTTTT. As protein: CASSGQGTEKLFF.

V and J are TRBV5-1 and TRBJ1-3; unclear D gene. This CDR3 comprises 16 residues. V shed 2 bases and J shed 0 bases, with 12 bases lying between them. In germline, CDR1 is SGHRS, CDR2 YFSETQ. CDR3 residues: CASSLGGQSSGNTIYF. The CDR3 nucleotides read TGCGCCAGCAGCTTAGGAGGGCAAAGCTCTGGAAACACCATATATTTT.

This chain uses TRBV27 with TRBJ1-5, with D possibly matching TRBD1 (6 bases). The CDR3 consists of 14 residues. Trimming cost V 6 bases and J 5 bases, with 14 bases left between them. CDR1 and CDR2 (germline): MNHEY, SMNVEV (reference sequence). The DNA for the CDR3 is TGTGCCAGCAGCGGAACAGGGATTTATCAGCCCCAGCATTTT. Translating gives CASSGTGIYQPQHF.

V and J are TRBV6-4 and TRBJ2-3, with 7 nucleotides matching TRBD2. The germline CDR1 and CDR2 sequences are MRHNA and SNTAGT. With V trimmed by 0 bases and J by 0 bases, 0 bases remained unmatched. The CDR3 length is 15 residues. CDR3 region: CASSDSAGSTDTQYF. The CDR3 nucleotides are TGTGCCAGCAGTGACTCAGCGGGAAGCACAGATACGCAGTATTTT.

The chain uses TRBV6-6 and TRBJ2-1; 8 nucleotides agree with TRBD2. This CDR3 is built from 16 residues. The V gene end was trimmed by 11 bases and the J gene end by 9 bases; junction bases not matched to a gene: 21. Germline CDR1 reads MNHNY; CDR2 reads SVGAGI (reference sequence). The CDR3: CASSTGLRREVGEQFF. For the CDR3, the DNA is TGTGCCTCCAGCACAGGCCTCAGGCGGGAGGTGGGTGAGCAGTTCTTC.

This chain joins TRBV9 and TRBJ1-2, with D tentatively TRBD1 (6 bases). Trimming took off 3 bases at V and 5 bases at J, with 11 bases between the two ends. CDR1 and CDR2 from the germline V gene are SGDLS and YYNGEE. This CDR3 has 13 amino acids. The CDR3 DNA is TGTGCCAGCAGCGGGACAGTCTTTTATGGCTACACCTTC. Residues: CASSGTVFYGYTF.

V is TRBV6-1 and J is TRBJ1-3, with 10 bases identical to TRBD1. Germline V gene sequence: CDR1 MNHNS, CDR2 SASEGT. Trimming removed 4 bases from V and 0 bases from J; junction bases left unmatched: 9. CDR3 length equals 18 residues. The CDR3 spells CASSGGQGGLLSGNTIYF. The CDR3 DNA is TGTGCCAGCAGTGGAGGACAGGGGGGACTCCTCTCTGGAAACACCATATATTTT.

The chain is built from TRBV6-5 and TRBJ1-1, with 9 bases aligning to TRBD1. The CDR3 covers 13 residues. The germline gives CDR1 MNHEY, CDR2 SVGAGI. J lost 5 bases, V lost 6 bases, and 4 bases had no gene match. CDR3 DNA: TGTGCCAGCAGGGACAGGGGAGGGACTGAAGCTTTCTTT. This translates into CASRDRGGTEAFF.

A note on this clone: Other DNA sequences from this sample encode an identical CDR3 as well. The chain uses TRBV9 and TRBJ1-1; D might be TRBD1 (6 bases). Germline CDR1 is SGDLS and CDR2 is YYNGEE. Between the trimmed V and J ends, which lost 2 bases and 5 bases, there was a span of 10 bases. The CDR3 extends over 13 amino acids. CDR3 nucleotide sequence: TGTGCCAGCAGCGTCGGGGGGCGGACTGAAGCTTTCTTT. Translating it yields CASSVGGRTEAFF.

The V gene is TRBV5-1, the J gene TRBJ2-5; 10 positions agree with TRBD2. Germline V gene lookup returns CDR1 SGHRS and CDR2 YFSETQ. V shed 1 base and J 3 bases; nucleotides not matched to a gene: 9. The CDR3 covers 17 residues. The CDR3 region has the DNA TGCGCCAGCAGCTTGTCTTCTAGCGGGAGTTCGAAAGAGACCCAGTACTTC. Encoded protein: CASSLSSSGSSKETQYF.